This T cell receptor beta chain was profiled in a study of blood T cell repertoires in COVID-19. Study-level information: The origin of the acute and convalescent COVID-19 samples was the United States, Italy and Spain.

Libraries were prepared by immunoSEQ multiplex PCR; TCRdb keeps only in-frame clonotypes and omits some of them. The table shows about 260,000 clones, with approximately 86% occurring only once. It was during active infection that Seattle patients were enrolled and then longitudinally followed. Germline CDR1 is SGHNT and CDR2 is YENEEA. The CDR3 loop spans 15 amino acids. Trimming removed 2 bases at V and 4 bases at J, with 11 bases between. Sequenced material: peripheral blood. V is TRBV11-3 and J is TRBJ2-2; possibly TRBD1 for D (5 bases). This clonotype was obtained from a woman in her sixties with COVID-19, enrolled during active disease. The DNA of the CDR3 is TGTGCCAGCAGCTTACGGCAGGGTGGCACCGGGGAGCTGTTTTTT. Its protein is CASSLRQGGTGELFF.